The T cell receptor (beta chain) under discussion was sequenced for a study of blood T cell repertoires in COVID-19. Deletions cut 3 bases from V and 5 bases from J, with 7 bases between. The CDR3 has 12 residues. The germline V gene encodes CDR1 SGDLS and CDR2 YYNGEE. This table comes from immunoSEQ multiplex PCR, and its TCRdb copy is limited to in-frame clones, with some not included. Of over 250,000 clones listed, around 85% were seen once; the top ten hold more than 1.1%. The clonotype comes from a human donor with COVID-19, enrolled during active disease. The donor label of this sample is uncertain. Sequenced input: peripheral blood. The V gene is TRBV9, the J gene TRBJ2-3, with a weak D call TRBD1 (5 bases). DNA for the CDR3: TGTGCCAGCAGCGCCAGGGAAGATACGCAGTATTTT. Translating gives CASSAREDTQYF.